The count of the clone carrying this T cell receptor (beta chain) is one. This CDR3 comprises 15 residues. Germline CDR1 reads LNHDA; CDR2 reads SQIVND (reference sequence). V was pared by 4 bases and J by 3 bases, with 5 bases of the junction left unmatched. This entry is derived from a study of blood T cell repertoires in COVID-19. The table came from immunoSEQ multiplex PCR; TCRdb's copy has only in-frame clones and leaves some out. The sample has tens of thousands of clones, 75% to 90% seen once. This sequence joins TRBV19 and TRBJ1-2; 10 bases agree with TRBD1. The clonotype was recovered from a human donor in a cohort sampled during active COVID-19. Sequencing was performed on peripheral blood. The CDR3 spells CASSTTGGPDYGYTF. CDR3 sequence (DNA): TGTGCCAGTAGTACGACAGGGGGCCCGGACTATGGCTACACCTTC.